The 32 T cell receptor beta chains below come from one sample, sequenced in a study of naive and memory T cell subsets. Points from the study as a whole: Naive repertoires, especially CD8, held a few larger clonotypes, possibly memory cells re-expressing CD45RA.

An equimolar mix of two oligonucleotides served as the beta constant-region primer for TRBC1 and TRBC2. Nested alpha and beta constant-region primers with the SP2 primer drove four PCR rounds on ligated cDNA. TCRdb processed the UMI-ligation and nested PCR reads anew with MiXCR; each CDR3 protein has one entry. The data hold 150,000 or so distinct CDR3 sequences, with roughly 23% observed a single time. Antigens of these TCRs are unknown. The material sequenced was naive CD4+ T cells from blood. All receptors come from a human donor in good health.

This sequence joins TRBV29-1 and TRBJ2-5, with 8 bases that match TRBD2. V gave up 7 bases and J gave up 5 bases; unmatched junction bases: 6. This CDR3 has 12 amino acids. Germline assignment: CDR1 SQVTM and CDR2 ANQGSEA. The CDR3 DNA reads TGCAGCGCCGGGAGGGCCGGGGAGACCCAGTACTTC. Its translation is CSAGRAGETQYF.

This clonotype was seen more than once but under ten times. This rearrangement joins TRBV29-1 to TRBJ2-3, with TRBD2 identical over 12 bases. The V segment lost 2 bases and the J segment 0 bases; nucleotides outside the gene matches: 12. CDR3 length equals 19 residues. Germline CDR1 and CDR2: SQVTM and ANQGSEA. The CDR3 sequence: CSVESPGTSGSRSTDTQYF. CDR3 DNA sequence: TGCAGCGTTGAATCCCCCGGGACTAGCGGGTCGAGGAGCACAGATACGCAGTATTTT.

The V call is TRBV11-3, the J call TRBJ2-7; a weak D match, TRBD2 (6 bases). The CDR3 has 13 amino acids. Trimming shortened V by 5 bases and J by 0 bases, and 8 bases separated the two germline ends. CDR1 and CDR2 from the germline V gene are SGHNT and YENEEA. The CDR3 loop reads CASSAGSSYEQYF. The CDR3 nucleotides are TGTGCCAGCAGCGCGGGAAGCTCCTACGAGCAGTACTTC.

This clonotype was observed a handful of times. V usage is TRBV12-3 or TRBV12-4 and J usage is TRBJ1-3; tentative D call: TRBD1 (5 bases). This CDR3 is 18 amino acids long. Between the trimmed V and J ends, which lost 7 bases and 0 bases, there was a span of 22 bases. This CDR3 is CASTIGVDSRLSGNTIYF. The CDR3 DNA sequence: TGTGCCAGCACCATAGGGGTCGACTCGCGGCTCTCTGGAAACACCATATATTTT.

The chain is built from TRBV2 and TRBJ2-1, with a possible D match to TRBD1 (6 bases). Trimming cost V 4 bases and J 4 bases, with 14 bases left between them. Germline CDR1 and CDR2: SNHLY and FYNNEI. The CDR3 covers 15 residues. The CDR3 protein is CASSATGTLYNEQFF. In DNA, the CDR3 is TGTGCCAGCAGTGCTACAGGGACCCTATACAATGAGCAGTTCTTC.

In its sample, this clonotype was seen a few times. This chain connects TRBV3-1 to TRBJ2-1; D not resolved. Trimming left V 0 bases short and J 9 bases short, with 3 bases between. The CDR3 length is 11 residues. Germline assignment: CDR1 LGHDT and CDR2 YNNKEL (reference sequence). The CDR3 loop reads CASSQDREQFF. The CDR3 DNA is TGTGCCAGCAGCCAAGATCGTGAGCAGTTCTTC.

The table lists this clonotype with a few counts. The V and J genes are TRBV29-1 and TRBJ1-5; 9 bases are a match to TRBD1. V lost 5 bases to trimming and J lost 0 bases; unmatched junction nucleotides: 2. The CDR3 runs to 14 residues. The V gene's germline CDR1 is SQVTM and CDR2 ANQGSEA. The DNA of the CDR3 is TGCAGCGTTAGGACAGGGGATAGCAATCAGCCCCAGCATTTT. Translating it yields CSVRTGDSNQPQHF.

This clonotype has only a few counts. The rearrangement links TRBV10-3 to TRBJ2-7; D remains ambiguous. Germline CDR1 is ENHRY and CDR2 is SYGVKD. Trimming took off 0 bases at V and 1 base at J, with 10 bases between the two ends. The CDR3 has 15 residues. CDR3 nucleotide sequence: TGTGCCATCAGTGAGTCGGAATCTCTTTCCTACGAGCAGTACTTC. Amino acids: CAISESESLSYEQYF.

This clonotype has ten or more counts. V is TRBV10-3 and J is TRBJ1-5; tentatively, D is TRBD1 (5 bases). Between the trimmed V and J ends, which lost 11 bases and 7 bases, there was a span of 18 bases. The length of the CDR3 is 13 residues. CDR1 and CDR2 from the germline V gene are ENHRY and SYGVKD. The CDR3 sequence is CASHRDPGQPQHF. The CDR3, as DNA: TGTGCCTCACACCGGGACCCCGGGCAGCCCCAGCATTTT.

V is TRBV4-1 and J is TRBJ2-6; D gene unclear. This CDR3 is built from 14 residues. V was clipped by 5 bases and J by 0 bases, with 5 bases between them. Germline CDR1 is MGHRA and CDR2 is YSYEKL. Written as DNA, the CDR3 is TGCGCCAGCAGCGACCCCTCTGGGGCCAACGTCCTGACTTTC. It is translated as CASSDPSGANVLTF.

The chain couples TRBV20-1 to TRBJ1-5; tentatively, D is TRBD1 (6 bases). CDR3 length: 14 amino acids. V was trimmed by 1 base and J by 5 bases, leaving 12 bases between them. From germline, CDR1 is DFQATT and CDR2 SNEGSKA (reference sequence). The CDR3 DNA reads TGCAGTGCTAGAGCAGGGGAAGAAGATCAGCCCCAGCATTTT. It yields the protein CSARAGEEDQPQHF.

In nucleotides, the CDR3 is TGTGCCAGCACTAATTACGGCACCGGGGAGCTGTTTTTT. It translates to CASTNYGTGELFF. The chain joins TRBV28 to TRBJ2-2; D is unresolved. The CDR3 has 13 residues. CDR1 MDHEN and CDR2 SYDVKM come from the germline V gene. The V and J ends lost 7 bases and 4 bases respectively, with 10 bases between them.

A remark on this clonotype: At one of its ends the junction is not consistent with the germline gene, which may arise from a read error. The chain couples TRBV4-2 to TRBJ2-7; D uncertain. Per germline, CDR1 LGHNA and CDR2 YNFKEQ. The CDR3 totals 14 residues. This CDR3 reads CASSQDRSRGEQYF. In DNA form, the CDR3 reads TGTGCCAGCAGTCAAGATAGGTCGCGTGGCGAGCAGTACTTC.

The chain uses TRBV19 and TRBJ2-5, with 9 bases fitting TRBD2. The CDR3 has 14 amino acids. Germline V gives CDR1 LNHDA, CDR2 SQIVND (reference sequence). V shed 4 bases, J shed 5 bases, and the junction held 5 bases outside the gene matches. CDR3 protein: CASSSGRADETQYF. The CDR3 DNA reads TGTGCCAGTAGTAGCGGGAGGGCCGATGAGACCCAGTACTTC.

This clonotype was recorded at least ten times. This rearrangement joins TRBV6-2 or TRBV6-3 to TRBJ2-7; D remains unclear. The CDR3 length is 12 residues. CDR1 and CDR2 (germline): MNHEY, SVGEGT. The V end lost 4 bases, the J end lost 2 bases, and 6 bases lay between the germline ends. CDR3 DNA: TGTGCCAGCAGTTTAACAGCCTACGAGCAGTACTTC. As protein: CASSLTAYEQYF.

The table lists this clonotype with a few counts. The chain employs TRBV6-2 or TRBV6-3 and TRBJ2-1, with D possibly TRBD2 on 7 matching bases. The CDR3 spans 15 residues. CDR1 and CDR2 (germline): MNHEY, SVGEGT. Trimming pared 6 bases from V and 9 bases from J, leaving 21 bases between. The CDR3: CASRGLGGREGEQFF. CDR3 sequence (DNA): TGTGCCAGCAGGGGACTGGGGGGGCGCGAAGGTGAGCAGTTCTTC.

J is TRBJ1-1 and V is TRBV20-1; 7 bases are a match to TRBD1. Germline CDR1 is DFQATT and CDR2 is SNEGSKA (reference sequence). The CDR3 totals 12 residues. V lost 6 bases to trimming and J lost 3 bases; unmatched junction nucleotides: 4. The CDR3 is CSATRGDTEAFF. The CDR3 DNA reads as TGCAGTGCAACCAGGGGGGACACTGAAGCTTTCTTT.

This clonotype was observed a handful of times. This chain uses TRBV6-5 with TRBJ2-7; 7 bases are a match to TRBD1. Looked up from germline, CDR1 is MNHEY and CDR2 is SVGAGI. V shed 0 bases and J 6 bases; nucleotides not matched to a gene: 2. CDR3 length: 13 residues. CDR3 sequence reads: CASSYSGQSEQYF. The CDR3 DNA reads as TGTGCCAGCAGTTACTCGGGACAGTCCGAGCAGTACTTC.

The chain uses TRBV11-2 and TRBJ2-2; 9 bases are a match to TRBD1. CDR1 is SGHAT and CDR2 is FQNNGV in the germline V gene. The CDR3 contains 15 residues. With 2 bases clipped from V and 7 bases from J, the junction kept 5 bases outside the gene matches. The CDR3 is CASSLTGGVSGELFF. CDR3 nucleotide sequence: TGTGCCAGCAGCTTAACAGGGGGCGTCAGCGGGGAGCTGTTTTTT.

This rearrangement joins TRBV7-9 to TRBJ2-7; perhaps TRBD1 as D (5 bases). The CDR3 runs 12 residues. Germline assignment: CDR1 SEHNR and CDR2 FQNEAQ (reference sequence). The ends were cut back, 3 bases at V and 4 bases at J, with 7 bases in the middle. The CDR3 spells CASSLTVYEQYF. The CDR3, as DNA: TGTGCCAGCAGCTTGACAGTTTACGAGCAGTACTTC.

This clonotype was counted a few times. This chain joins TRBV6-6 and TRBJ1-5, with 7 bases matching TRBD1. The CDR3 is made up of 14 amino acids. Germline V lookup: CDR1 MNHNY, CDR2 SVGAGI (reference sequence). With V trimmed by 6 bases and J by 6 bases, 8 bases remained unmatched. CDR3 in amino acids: CASSPDRDLQPQHF. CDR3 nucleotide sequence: TGTGCCAGCAGCCCCGACAGGGATCTTCAGCCCCAGCATTTT.

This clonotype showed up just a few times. CDR3 region: CASDWAGAGPGTQYF. The CDR3 nucleotides read TGTGCCAGCGATTGGGCGGGAGCTGGCCCAGGGACCCAGTACTTC. V usage is TRBV12-3 or TRBV12-4 and J usage is TRBJ2-5; 7 nucleotides line up with TRBD2. CDR3 size: 15 residues. The J segment lost 7 bases and the V segment lost 8 bases, leaving 16 bases of the junction unmatched.

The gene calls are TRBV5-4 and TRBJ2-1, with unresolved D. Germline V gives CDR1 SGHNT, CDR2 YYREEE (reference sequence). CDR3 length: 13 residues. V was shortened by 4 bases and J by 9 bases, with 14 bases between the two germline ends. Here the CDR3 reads CASSKGPPGEQFF. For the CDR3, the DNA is TGTGCCAGCAGCAAGGGTCCCCCGGGTGAGCAGTTCTTC.

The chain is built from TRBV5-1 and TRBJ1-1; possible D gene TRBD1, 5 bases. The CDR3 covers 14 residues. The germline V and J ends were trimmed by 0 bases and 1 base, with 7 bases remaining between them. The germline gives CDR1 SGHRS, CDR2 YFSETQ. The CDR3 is CASSLGQTNTEAFF. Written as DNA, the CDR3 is TGCGCCAGCAGCTTGGGACAGACGAACACTGAAGCTTTCTTT. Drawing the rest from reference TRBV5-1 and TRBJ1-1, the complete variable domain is KAGVTQTPRYLIKTRGQQVTLSCSPISGHRSVSWYQQTPGQGLQFLFEYFSETQRNKGNFPGRFSGRQFSNSRSEMNVSTLELGDSALYLCASSLGQTNTEAFFGQGTRLTVV.

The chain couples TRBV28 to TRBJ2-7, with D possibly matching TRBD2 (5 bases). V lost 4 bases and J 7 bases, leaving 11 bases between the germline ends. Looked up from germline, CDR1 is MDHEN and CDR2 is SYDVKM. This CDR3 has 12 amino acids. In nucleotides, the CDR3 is TGTGCCAGCAGTTCCCGCAAGCGGGAGCAGTACTTC. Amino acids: CASSSRKREQYF.

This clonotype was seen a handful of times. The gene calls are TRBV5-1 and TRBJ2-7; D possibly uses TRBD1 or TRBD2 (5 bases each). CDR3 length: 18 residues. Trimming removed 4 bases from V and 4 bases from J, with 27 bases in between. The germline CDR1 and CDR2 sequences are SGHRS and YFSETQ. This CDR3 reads CASSLGRAAGQTHYEQYF. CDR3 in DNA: TGCGCCAGCAGCCTGGGACGGGCGGCGGGCCAAACCCATTACGAGCAGTACTTC.

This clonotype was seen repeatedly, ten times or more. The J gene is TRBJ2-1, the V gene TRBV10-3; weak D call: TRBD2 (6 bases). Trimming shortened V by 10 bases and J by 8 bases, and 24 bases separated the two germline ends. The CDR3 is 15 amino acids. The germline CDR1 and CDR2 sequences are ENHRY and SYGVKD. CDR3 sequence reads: CATSRLEGSRDEQFF. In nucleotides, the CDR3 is TGTGCCACTTCTAGACTAGAAGGTTCGAGGGATGAGCAGTTCTTC.

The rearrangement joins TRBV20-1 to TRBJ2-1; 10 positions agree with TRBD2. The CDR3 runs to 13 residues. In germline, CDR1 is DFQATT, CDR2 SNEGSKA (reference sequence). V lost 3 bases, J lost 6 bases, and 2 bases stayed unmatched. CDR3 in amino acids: CSASLAGVNEQFF. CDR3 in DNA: TGCAGTGCTAGTCTAGCGGGAGTCAATGAGCAGTTCTTC.

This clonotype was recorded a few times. CDR3 DNA: TGTGCCAGCAGTCCCCGGGGGGCCAGATACGAGCAGTACTTC. Its translation is CASSPRGARYEQYF. The chain employs TRBV27 and TRBJ2-7; tentative D call: TRBD2 (7 bases). The V end lost 5 bases, the J end lost 4 bases, and 15 bases lay between the germline ends. The CDR3 is made up of 14 amino acids. From germline, CDR1 is MNHEY and CDR2 SMNVEV (reference sequence).

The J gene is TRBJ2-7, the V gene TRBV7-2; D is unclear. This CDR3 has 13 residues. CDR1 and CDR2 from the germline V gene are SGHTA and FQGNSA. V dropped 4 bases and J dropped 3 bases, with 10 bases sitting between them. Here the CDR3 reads CASSSNLDYEQYF. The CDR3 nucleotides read TGTGCCAGCAGCTCGAATCTAGACTACGAGCAGTACTTC.

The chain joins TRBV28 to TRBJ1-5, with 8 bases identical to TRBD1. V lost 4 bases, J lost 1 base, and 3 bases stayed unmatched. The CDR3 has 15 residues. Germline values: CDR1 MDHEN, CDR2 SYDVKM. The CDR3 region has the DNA TGTGCCAGCAGTTCAGGGGGCGGGAGCAATCAGCCCCAGCATTTT. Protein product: CASSSGGGSNQPQHF. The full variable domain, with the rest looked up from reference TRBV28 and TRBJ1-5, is DVKVTQSSRYLVKRTGEKVFLECVQDMDHENMFWYRQDPGLGLRLIYFSYDVKMKEKGDIPEGYSVSREKKERFSLILESASTNQTSMYLCASSSGGGSNQPQHFGDGTRLSIL.

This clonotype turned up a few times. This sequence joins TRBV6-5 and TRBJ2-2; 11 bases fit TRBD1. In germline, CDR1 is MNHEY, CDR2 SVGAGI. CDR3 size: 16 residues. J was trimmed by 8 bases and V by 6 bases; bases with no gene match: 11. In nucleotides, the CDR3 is TGTGCCAGCAGACCGGACGGACAGGGGGCGGTTGGGGAGCTGTTTTTT. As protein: CASRPDGQGAVGELFF.